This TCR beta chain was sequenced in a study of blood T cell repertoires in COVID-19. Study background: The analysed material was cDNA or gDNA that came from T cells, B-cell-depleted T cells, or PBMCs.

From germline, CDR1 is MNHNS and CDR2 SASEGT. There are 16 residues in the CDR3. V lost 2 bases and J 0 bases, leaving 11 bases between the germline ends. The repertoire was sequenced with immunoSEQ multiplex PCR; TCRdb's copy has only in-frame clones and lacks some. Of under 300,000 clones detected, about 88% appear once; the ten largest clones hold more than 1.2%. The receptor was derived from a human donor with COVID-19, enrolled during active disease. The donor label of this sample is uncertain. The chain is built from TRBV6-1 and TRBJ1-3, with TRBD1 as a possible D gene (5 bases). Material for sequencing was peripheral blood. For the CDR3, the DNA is TGTGCCAGCAGTGAAAGGGGCGGAAGCTCTGGAAACACCATATATTTT. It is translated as CASSERGGSSGNTIYF.